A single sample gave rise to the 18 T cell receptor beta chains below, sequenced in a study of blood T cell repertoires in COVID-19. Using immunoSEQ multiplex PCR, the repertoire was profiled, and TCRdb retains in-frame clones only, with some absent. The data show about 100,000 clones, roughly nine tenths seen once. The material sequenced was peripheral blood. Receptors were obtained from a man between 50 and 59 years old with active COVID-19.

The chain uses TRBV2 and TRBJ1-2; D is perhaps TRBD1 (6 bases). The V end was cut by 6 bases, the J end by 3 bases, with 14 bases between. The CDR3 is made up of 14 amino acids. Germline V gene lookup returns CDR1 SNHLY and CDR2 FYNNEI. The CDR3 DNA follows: TGTGCCAGCAGAGGCCCCAGGGGCGACTATGGCTACACCTTC. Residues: CASRGPRGDYGYTF.

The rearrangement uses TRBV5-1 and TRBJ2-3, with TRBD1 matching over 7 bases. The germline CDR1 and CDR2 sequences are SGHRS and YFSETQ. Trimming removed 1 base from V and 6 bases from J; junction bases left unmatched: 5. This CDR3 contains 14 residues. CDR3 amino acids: CASSLQGGGDTQYF. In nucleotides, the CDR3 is TGCGCCAGCAGCTTGCAAGGGGGCGGGGATACGCAGTATTTT.

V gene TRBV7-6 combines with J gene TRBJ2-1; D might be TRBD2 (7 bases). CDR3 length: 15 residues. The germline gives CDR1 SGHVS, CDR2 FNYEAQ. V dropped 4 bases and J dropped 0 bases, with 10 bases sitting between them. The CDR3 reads CASSSGGPSYNEQFF. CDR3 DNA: TGTGCCAGCAGCTCCGGGGGGCCCTCCTACAATGAGCAGTTCTTC. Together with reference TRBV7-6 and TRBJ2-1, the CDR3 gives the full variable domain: GAGVSQSPRYKVTKRGQDVALRCDPISGHVSLYWYRQALGQGPEFLTYFNYEAQQDKSGLPNDRFSAERPEGSISTLTIQRTEQRDSAMYRCASSSGGPSYNEQFFGPGTRLTVL.

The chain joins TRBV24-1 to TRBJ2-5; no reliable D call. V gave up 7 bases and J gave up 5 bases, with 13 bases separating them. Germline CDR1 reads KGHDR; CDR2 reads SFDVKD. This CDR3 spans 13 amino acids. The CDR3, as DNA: TGTGCCACCAGCACGACGGAGTGGGAGACCCAGTACTTC. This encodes CATSTTEWETQYF.

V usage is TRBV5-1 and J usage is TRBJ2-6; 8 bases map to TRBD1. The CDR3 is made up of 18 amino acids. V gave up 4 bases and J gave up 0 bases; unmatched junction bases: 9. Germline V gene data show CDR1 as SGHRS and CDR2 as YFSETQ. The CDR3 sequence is CASSPGQAVPSGANVLTF. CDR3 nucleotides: TGCGCCAGCAGCCCGGGACAGGCGGTCCCCTCTGGGGCCAACGTCCTGACTTTC.

CDR3 sequence: CASSLAGQGETQYF. CDR3 nucleotides: TGTGCCAGCAGCTTAGCGGGACAGGGAGAGACCCAGTACTTC. The chain links TRBV7-8 to TRBJ2-5, with 9 bases fitting TRBD1. Trimming cost V 0 bases and J 4 bases; bases outside gene matches: 0. Germline CDR1 SGHVS, CDR2 FQNEAQ. This CDR3 contains 14 residues.

CDR3 sequence reads: CASSLYGGSTDTQYF. The CDR3 nucleotides read TGTGCCAGCAGCTTATATGGGGGGAGCACAGATACGCAGTATTTT. V and J are TRBV7-3 and TRBJ2-3, with D possibly TRBD2 on 6 matching bases. This CDR3 contains 15 residues. The V gene's germline CDR1 is SGHTA and CDR2 FQGTGA. Trimming pared 2 bases from V and 0 bases from J, leaving 9 bases between.

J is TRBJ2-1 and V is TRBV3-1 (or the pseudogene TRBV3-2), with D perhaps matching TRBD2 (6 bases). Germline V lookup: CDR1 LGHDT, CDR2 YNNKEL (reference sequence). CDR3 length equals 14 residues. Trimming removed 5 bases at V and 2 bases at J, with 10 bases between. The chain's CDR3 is CASSRAGTYNEQFF. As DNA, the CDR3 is TGTGCCAGCAGCAGGGCGGGGACCTACAATGAGCAGTTCTTC.

The CDR3 protein is CASSQDVAVLSGNTIYF. As DNA, the CDR3 is TGTGCCAGCAGCCAAGATGTAGCAGTTCTATCTGGAAACACCATATATTTT. The chain couples TRBV3-1 (or the pseudogene TRBV3-2) to TRBJ1-3; D is ambiguous. In germline, CDR1 is LGHDT, CDR2 YNNKEL (reference sequence). V was pared by 0 bases and J by 1 base, with 13 bases between. The CDR3 length is 17 residues.

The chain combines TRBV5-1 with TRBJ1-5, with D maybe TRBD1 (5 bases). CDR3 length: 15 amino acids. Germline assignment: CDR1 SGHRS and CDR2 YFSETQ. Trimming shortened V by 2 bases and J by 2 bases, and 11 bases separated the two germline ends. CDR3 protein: CASSLDSRGNQPQHF. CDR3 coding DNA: TGCGCCAGCAGCTTAGACAGCAGGGGCAATCAGCCCCAGCATTTT. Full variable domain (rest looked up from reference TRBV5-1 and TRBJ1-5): KAGVTQTPRYLIKTRGQQVTLSCSPISGHRSVSWYQQTPGQGLQFLFEYFSETQRNKGNFPGRFSGRQFSNSRSEMNVSTLELGDSALYLCASSLDSRGNQPQHFGDGTRLSIL.

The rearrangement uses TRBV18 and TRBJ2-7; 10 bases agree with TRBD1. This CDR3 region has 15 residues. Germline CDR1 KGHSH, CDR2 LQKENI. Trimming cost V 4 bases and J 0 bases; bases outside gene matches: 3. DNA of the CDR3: TGTGCCAGCTCACTTGGGACAGGGGACTCCTACGAGCAGTACTTC. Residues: CASSLGTGDSYEQYF.

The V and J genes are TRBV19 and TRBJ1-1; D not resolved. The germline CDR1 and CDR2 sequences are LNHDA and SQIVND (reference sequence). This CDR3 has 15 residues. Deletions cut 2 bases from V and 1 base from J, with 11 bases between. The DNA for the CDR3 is TGTGCCAGTAGTATATATAACTATGGGAACACTGAAGCTTTCTTT. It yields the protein CASSIYNYGNTEAFF.

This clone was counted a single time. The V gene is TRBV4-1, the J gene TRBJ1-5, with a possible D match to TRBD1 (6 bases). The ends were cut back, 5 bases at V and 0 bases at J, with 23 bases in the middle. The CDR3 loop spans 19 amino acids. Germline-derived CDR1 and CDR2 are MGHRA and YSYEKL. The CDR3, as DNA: TGCGCCAGCAGCGTGTTCCCGCGGGGGCCTTCATATAGCAATCAGCCCCAGCATTTT. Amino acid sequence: CASSVFPRGPSYSNQPQHF.

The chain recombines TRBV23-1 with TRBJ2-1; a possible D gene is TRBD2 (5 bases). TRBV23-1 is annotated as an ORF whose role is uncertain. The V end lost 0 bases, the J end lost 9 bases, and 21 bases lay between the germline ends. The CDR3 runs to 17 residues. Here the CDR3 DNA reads TGCGCCAGCAGTCAATCACATCGCGGGCCGTGCTTCAGTGAGCAGTTCTTC. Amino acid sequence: CASSQSHRGPCFSEQFF.

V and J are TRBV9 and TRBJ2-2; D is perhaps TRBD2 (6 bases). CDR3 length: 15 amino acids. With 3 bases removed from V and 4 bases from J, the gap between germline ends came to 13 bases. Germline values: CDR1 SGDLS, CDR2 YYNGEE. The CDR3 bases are TGTGCCAGCAGCGGATTGGAGGGCGCCACCGGGGAGCTGTTTTTT. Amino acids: CASSGLEGATGELFF.

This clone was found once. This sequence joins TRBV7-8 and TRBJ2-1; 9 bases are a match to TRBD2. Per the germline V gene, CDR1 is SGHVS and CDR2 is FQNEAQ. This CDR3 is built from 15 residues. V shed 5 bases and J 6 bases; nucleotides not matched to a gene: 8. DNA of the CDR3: TGTGCCAGCAGCCCTTCCGGACTAGCGTCCAATGAGCAGTTCTTC. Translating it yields CASSPSGLASNEQFF. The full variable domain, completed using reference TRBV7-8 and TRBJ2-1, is GAGVSQSPRYKVAKRGQDVALRCDPISGHVSLFWYQQALGQGPEFLTYFQNEAQLDKSGLPSDRFFAERPEGSVSTLKIQRTQQEDSAVYLCASSPSGLASNEQFFGPGTRLTVL.

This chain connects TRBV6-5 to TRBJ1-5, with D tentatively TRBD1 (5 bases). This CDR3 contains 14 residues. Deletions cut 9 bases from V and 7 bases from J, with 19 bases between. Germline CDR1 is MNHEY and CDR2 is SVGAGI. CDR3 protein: CASLGQGLSQPQHF. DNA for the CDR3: TGTGCCAGTCTAGGGCAGGGTCTATCGCAGCCCCAGCATTTT.

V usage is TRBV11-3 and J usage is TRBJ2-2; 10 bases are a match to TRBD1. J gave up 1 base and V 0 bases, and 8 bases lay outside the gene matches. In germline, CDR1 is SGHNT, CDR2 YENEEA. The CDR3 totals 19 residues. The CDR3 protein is CASSLDQTGGIRNTGELFF. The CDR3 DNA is TGTGCCAGCAGCTTAGATCAGACAGGGGGCATCAGGAACACCGGGGAGCTGTTTTTT.